This T cell receptor (beta chain) was sequenced during a study of CD8+CD57+ T cells in acquired aplastic anemia. About the study: DNA per sorted CD4+ or CD8+ sample ranged roughly 0.17 to 27.4 ug, averaging around 3.2 ug. Study-level points and caveats: Sharing between patients and controls was observed for roughly 29 CD8+ CDR3 sequences. The study found no significant CD8+ Simpson's diversity difference between patients and controls.

Individuals selected for sequencing had exhibited CD8+CD57+ cell expansion on flow cytometry. Prior therapy had not been administered to any patient at the time of blood sampling. Genomic DNA constituted the template upon which TCR beta VDJ and CDR3 profiling was performed. Using its own MiXCR run on the reads, TCRdb lists one record per CDR3 protein. Counted here are approximately 190,000 distinct CDR3 sequences, approximately 50% occurring once; the ten biggest clones make up around 8.8%. To note about this clonotype: Its antigen is not identified.

The V end was cut by 2 bases, the J end by 6 bases, with 11 bases between. This CDR3 has 15 residues. Germline V gene sequence: CDR1 SEHNR, CDR2 FQNEAQ (reference sequence). The source of this sequence is a human donor with aplastic anemia. The sample was sorted CD4+, CD8+, or CD8+CD57+ T cells (not recorded which) from PBMCs. The V call is TRBV7-9, the J call TRBJ1-6, with D unclear. The CDR3 sequence: CASSLWSSGNSPLHF. The CDR3 DNA reads as TGTGCCAGCAGCTTATGGAGCAGTGGTAATTCACCCCTCCACTTT.